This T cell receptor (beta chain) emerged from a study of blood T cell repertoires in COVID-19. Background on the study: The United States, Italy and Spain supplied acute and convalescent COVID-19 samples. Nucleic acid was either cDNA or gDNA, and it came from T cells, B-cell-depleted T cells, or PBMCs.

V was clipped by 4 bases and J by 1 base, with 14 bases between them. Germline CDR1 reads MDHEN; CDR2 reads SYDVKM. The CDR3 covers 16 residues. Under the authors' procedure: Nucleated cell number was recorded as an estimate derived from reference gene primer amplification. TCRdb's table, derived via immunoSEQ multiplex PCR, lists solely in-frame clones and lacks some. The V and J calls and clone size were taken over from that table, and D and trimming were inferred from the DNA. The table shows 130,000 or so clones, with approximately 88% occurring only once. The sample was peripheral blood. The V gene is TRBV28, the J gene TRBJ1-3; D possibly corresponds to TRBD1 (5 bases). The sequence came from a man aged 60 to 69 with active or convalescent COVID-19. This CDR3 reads CASSSPSQGSGNTIYF. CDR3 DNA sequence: TGTGCCAGCAGTTCCCCGTCCCAGGGTTCTGGAAACACCATATATTTT.